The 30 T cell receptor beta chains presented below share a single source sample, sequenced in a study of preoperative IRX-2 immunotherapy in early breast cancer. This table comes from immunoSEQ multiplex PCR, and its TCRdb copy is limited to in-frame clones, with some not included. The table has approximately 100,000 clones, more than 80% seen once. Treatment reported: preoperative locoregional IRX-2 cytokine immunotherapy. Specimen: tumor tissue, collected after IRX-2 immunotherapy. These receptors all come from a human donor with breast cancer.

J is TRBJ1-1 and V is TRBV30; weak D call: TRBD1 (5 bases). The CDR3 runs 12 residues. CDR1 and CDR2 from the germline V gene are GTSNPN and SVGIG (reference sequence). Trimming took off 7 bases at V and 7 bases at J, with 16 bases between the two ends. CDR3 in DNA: TGTGCCTTAATACTGGGAGGGGATGAAGCTTTCTTT. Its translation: CALILGGDEAFF.

CDR3 loop: CASSSAGKVTDTQYF. CDR3 coding DNA: TGTGCCAGCAGCTCAGCGGGGAAAGTCACAGATACGCAGTATTTT. The chain recombines TRBV7-1 with TRBJ2-3; no clear D. TRBV7-1 is labeled an ORF, and its function is uncertain. The V end was cut by 0 bases, the J end by 2 bases, with 9 bases between. This CDR3 is 15 amino acids long.

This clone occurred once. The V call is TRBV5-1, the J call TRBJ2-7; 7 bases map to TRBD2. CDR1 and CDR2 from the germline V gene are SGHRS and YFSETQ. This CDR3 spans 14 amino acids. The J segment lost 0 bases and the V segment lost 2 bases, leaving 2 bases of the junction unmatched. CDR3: CASSFLADSYEQYF. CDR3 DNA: TGCGCCAGCAGCTTCCTAGCGGACTCCTACGAGCAGTACTTC. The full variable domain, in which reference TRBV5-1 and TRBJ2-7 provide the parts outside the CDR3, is KAGVTQTPRYLIKTRGQQVTLSCSPISGHRSVSWYQQTPGQGLQFLFEYFSETQRNKGNFPGRFSGRQFSNSRSEMNVSTLELGDSALYLCASSFLADSYEQYFGPGTRLTVT.

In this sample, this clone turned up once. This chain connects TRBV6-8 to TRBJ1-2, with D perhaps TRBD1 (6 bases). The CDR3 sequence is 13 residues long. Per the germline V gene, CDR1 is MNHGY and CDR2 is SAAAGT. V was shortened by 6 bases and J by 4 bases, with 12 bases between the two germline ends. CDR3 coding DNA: TGTGCCAGCAGGCGCGGACAGTTCTATGGCTACACCTTC. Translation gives CASRRGQFYGYTF.

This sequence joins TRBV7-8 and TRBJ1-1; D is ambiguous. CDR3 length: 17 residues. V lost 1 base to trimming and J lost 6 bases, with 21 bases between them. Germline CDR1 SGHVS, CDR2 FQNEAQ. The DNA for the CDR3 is TGTGCCAGCAGCTTAGTAAGCGGAGAAGGATCTAGAGCTGAAGCTTTCTTT. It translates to CASSLVSGEGSRAEAFF.

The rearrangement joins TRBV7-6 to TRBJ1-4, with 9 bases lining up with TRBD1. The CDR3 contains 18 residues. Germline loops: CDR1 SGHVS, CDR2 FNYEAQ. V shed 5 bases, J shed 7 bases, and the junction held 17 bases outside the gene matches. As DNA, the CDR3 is TGTGCCAGCAGCCAAGATCCATCGGCCGAGACAGGGGGTGAAAAACTGTTTTTT. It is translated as CASSQDPSAETGGEKLFF.

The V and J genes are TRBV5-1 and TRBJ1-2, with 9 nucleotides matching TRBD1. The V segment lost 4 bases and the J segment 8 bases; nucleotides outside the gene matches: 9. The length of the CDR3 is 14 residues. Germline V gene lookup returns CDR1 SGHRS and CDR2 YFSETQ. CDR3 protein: CASSDGTGLKGYTF. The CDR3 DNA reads TGCGCCAGCAGCGACGGGACAGGGTTGAAAGGCTACACCTTC.

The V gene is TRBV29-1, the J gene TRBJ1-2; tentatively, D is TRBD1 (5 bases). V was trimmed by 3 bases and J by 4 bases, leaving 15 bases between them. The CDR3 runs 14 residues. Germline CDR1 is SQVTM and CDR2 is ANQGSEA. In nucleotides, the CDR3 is TGCAGCGTTGAGGGGGACCTATTCACCTATGGCTACACCTTC. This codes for CSVEGDLFTYGYTF.

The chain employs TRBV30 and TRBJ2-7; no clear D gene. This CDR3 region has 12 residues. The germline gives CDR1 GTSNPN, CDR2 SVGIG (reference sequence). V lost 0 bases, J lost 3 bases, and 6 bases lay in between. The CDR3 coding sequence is TGTGCCTGGAGTGTAGGAAGCTACGAGCAGTACTTC. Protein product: CAWSVGSYEQYF.

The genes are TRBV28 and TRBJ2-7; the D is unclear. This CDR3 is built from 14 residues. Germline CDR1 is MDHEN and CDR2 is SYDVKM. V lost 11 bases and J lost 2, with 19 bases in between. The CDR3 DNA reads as TGTGCCGCCGAGTTACCGGGTTATCCCTACGAGCAGTACTTC. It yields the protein CAAELPGYPYEQYF.

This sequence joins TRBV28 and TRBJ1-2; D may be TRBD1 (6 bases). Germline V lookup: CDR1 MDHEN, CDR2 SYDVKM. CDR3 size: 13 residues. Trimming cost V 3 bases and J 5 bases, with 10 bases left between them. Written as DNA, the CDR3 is TGTGCCAGCAGTTTCACACAGGGATATGGCTACACCTTC. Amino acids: CASSFTQGYGYTF.

The CDR3 DNA sequence: TGTGCCACCAGCAGAGGACGGGATCCAGGTGCTACTGAAGCTTTCTTT. Its translation: CATSRGRDPGATEAFF. The chain has TRBV15 and TRBJ1-1; no firm D call. Germline V gene data show CDR1 as LNHNV and CDR2 as YYDKDF (reference sequence). This CDR3 has 16 residues. V lost 1 base to trimming and J lost 5 bases, with 17 bases between them.

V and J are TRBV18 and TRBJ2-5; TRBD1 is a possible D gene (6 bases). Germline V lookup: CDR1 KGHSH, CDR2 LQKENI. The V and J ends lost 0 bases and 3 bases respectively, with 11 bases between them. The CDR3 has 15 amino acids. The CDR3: CASSPPGGREETQYF. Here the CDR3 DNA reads TGTGCCAGCTCACCACCTGGGGGCAGGGAAGAGACCCAGTACTTC.

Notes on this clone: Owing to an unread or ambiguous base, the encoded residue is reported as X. The CDR3 sequence: CASSPXDRDYGYTF. The CDR3 region has the DNA TGTGCCAGCTCACCCSGGGACAGGGACTATGGCTACACCTTC. The chain joins TRBV18 to TRBJ1-2; 9 bases align to TRBD1. Trimming at V came to 3 bases and at J to 3 bases, leaving 2 bases not matched to a gene. Germline V CDR1 and CDR2: KGHSH, LQKENI. The CDR3 runs to 14 residues.

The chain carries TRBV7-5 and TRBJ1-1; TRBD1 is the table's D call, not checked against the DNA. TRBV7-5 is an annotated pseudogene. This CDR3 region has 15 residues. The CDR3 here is CASSLGGPRGTEAFF. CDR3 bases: TGTGCCAGCAGCTTAGGTGGGCCCAGGGGGACTGAAGCTTTCTTT.

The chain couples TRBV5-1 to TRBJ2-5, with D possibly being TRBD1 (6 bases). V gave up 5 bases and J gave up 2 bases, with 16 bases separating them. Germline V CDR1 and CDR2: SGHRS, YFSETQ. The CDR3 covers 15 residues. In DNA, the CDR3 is TGCGCCAGCAGGGGGAGACAGGAGTATCAAGAGACCCAGTACTTC. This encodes CASRGRQEYQETQYF.

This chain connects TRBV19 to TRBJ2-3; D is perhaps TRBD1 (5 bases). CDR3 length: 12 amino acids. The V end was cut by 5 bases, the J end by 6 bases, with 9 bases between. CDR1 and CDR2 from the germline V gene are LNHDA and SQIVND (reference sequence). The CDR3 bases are TGTGCCAGTAGTTCGAGACAGGATACGCAGTATTTT. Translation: CASSSRQDTQYF.

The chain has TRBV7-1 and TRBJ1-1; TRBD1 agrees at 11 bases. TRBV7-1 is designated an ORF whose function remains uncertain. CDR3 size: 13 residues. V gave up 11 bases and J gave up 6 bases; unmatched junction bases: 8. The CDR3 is CAGSDRGRAEAFF. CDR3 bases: TGTGCCGGATCGGACAGGGGGCGTGCTGAAGCTTTCTTT.

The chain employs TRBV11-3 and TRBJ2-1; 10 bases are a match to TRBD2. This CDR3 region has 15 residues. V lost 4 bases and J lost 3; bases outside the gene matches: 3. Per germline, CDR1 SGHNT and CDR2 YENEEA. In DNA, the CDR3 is TGTGCCAGCAGCTCCATAGCGGGGGGCTACAATGAGCAGTTCTTC. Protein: CASSSIAGGYNEQFF. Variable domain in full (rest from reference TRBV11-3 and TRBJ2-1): EAGVVQSPRYKIIEKKQPVAFWCNPISGHNTLYWYLQNLGQGPELLIRYENEEAVDDSQLPKDRFSAERLKGVDSTLKIQPAELGDSAVYLCASSSIAGGYNEQFFGPGTRLTVL.

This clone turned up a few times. CDR3 loop: CATSSQGAGTNQPQHF. For the CDR3, the DNA is TGTGCCACCAGCAGCCAGGGGGCCGGCACGAATCAGCCCCAGCATTTT. This chain uses TRBV15 with TRBJ1-5; 8 bases map to TRBD1. Germline CDR1 reads LNHNV; CDR2 reads YYDKDF (reference sequence). After removal of 3 bases from V and 4 bases from J, the junction contained 8 bases not matched to a gene. There are 16 residues in the CDR3.

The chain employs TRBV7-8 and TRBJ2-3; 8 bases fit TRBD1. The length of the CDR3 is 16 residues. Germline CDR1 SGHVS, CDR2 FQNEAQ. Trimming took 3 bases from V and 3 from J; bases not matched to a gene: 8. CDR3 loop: CASSLFGQGGTDTQYF. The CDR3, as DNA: TGTGCCAGCAGCTTGTTCGGACAGGGTGGAACAGATACGCAGTATTTT.

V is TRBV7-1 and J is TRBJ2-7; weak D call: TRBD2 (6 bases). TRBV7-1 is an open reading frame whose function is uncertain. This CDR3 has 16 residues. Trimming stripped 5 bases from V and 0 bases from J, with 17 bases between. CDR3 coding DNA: TGTGCCAGCAGCGTAGGGATGCGGGACGGCTCCTACGAGCAGTACTTC. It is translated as CASSVGMRDGSYEQYF.

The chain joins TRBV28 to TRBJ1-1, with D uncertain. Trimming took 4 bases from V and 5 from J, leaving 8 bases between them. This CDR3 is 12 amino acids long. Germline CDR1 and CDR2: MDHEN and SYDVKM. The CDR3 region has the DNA TGTGCCAGCAGTTCTCGATTTACTGAAGCTTTCTTT. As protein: CASSSRFTEAFF.

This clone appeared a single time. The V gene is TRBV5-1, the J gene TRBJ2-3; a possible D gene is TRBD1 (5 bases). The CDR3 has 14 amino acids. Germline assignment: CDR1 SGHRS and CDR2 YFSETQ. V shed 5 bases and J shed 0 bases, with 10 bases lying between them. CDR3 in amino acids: CASSATESTDTQYF. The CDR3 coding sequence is TGCGCCAGCAGTGCGACAGAGAGCACAGATACGCAGTATTTT. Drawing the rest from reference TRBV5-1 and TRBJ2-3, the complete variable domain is KAGVTQTPRYLIKTRGQQVTLSCSPISGHRSVSWYQQTPGQGLQFLFEYFSETQRNKGNFPGRFSGRQFSNSRSEMNVSTLELGDSALYLCASSATESTDTQYFGPGTRLTVL.

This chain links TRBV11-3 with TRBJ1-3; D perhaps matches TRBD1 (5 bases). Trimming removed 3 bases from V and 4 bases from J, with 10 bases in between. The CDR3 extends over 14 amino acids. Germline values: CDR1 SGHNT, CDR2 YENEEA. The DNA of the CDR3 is TGTGCCAGCAGCTTCTCCAGGGTGGGAAACACCATATATTTT. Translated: CASSFSRVGNTIYF.

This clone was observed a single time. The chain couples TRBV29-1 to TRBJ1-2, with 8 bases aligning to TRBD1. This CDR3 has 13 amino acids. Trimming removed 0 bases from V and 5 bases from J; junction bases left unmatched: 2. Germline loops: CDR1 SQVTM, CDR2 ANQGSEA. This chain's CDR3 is CSVEEQGAYGYTF. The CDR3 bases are TGCAGCGTTGAAGAGCAGGGGGCATATGGCTACACCTTC.

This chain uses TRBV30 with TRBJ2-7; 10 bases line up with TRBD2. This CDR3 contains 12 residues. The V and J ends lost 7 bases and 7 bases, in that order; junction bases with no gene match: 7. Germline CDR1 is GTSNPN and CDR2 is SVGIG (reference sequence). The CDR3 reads CALAGGPGEQYF. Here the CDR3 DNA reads TGTGCCTTAGCGGGGGGACCGGGGGAGCAGTACTTC.

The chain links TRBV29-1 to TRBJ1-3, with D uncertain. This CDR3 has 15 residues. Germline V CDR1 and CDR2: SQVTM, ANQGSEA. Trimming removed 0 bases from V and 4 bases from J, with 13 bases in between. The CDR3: CSVEESGGLGNTIYF. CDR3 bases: TGCAGCGTTGAAGAATCGGGAGGGCTCGGAAACACCATATATTTT.

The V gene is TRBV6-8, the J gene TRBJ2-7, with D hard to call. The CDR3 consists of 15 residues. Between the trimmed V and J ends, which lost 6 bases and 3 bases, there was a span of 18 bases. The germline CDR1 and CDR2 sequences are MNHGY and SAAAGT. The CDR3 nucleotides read TGTGCCAGCAGCCCGGACCTCTCGGCCGTCTACGAGCAGTACTTC. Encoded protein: CASSPDLSAVYEQYF.

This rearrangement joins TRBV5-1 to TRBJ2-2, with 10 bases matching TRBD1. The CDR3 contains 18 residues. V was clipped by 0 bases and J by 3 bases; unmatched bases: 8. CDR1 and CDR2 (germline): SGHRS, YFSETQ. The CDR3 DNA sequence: TGCGCCAGCAGCTTGGTAGGACAGGGGGTATTTGACACCGGGGAGCTGTTTTTT. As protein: CASSLVGQGVFDTGELFF. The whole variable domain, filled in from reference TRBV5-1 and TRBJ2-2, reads KAGVTQTPRYLIKTRGQQVTLSCSPISGHRSVSWYQQTPGQGLQFLFEYFSETQRNKGNFPGRFSGRQFSNSRSEMNVSTLELGDSALYLCASSLVGQGVFDTGELFFGEGSRLTVL.